This T cell receptor (beta chain) was profiled in a study of PD-1 blockade in mismatch repair-deficient tumors. Overall study: Patients had approximately 12 mismatch repair-deficient cancer types and were previously treated and progressing.

A remark on this clone: Its antigen is not identified.

Study-wide points: Tumor-resident clones, often absent from pretreatment blood, expanded after pembrolizumab and then contracted.

The germline gives CDR1 SGHRS, CDR2 YFSETQ. Trimming cost V 4 bases and J 0 bases; bases outside gene matches: 12. CDR3 length equals 18 residues. Every patient had mismatch repair deficiency by PCR or immunohistochemistry. TCR sequencing covered a few patients who responded to pembrolizumab. Clones were sequenced by immunoSEQ multiplex PCR, and TCRdb holds only the in-frame ones, with some missing. The top ten clones hold 1.6% of a sample with 15,000 to 20,000 clones, approximately 80% of them seen once. The sequenced sample was PBMCs, obtained about 23 weeks after starting pembrolizumab. The rearrangement links TRBV5-1 to TRBJ2-3, with TRBD2 identical over 9 bases. This TCR was sampled from an adult with mismatch repair-deficient cancer. CDR3 bases: TGCGCCAGCAGCGCGTCAAGGGCCCTAGCGGGGAGCACAGATACGCAGTATTTT. It translates to CASSASRALAGSTDTQYF.